One T cell receptor (beta chain) is described in this entry. It was with a sample-barcoded 5' primer and a J-beta primer mix that a second PCR of roughly 7 to 12 cycles was run. MiXCR was run by TCRdb on the 5' RACE reads, yielding one entry per CDR3 protein. The data contain about 930,000 distinct CDR3 sequences, 25% to 30% of them singletons. The data were obtained in a study of blood T cells in healthy people across ages. The CDR3 runs 16 residues. Germline V lookup: CDR1 MNHEY, CDR2 SVGEGT. Trimming removed 0 bases at V and 4 bases at J, with 13 bases between. The same sample was also studied in work on T cells of mothers and their children.

This TCR was recovered from a woman in her 40s in good health. The V call is TRBV6-2 or TRBV6-3, the J call TRBJ2-1; possibly TRBD1 or TRBD2 for D (5 bases each). Sequencing was done on a sample of blood. In nucleotides, the CDR3 is TGTGCCAGCAGTTACTCCCCGGGGCAGCAGTACAATGAGCAGTTCTTC. Amino acids: CASSYSPGQQYNEQFF.